This is a list of T cell receptor beta chains from one sample in a study of control samples from healthy donors and cancer patients. TCRdb keeps only in-frame clones here, not all; method: immunoSEQ multiplex PCR. The sample has 100,000 to 150,000 clones, 92% seen once. Sequenced input: blood. Receptors originate from a woman aged 50 to 60 in good health. Each CDR3 is given with its conserved first and last residue. Each record gives: CDR3 protein, CDR3 DNA, V gene, D gene, J gene, clone size. A D gene is named only where the DNA matches it firmly. Clone sizes are given selectively: once, few, many, or a class where the clone is expanded.

CDR3aa: CASSLGHQDILNTEAFF
CDR3nt: TGCGCCAGCAGCTTGGGCCATCAAGATATCCTAAACACTGAAGCTTTCTTT
v_gene: TRBV5-1
d_gene: -
j_gene: TRBJ1-1
abundance: -

CDR3aa: CASRQPLLGTDTQYF
CDR3nt: TGTGCCAGCAGACAGCCGTTGTTAGGCACAGATACGCAGTATTTT
v_gene: TRBV7-9
d_gene: -
j_gene: TRBJ2-3
abundance: -

CDR3aa: CASRRLAVYQETQYF
CDR3nt: TGTGCCAGTAGGAGACTAGCGGTGTACCAAGAGACCCAGTACTTC
v_gene: TRBV19
d_gene: TRBD2
j_gene: TRBJ2-5
abundance: -

CDR3aa: CASSLGGTGAPYGYTF
CDR3nt: TGCGCCAGCAGCTTGGGAGGGACAGGGGCTCCCTATGGCTACACCTTC
v_gene: TRBV5-1
d_gene: TRBD1
j_gene: TRBJ1-2
abundance: once

CDR3aa: CASSPPIGQGAYEQYF
CDR3nt: TGTGCCAGCAGCCCCCCAATTGGACAGGGGGCCTACGAGCAGTACTTC
v_gene: TRBV7-9
d_gene: TRBD1
j_gene: TRBJ2-7
abundance: -

CDR3aa: CSVSLNRGDGYTF
CDR3nt: TGCAGCGTTTCCCTCAACAGGGGTGATGGCTACACCTTC
v_gene: TRBV29-1
d_gene: TRBD1
j_gene: TRBJ1-2
abundance: -

CDR3aa: CATSDPSGASTDTQYF
CDR3nt: TGTGCCACCAGTGATCCGAGCGGTGCTAGCACAGATACGCAGTATTTT
v_gene: TRBV24-1
d_gene: -
j_gene: TRBJ2-3
abundance: -

CDR3aa: CASSIRAAKGEKLFF
CDR3nt: TGTGCCAGTAGTATCAGGGCGGCGAAGGGTGAAAAACTGTTTTTT
v_gene: TRBV19
d_gene: -
j_gene: TRBJ1-4
abundance: -

CDR3aa: CASSGRGVPEAFF
CDR3nt: TGTGCCAGCTCAGGGCGAGGTGTTCCTGAAGCTTTCTTT
v_gene: TRBV25-1
d_gene: -
j_gene: TRBJ1-1
abundance: -

CDR3aa: CASSSYEQYF
CDR3nt: TGTGCCAGCAGTTCTTACGAGCAGTACTTC
v_gene: TRBV27
d_gene: -
j_gene: TRBJ2-7
abundance: -

CDR3aa: CATSRDGGSTDTQYF
CDR3nt: TGTGCCACCAGCAGAGATGGGGGGAGCACAGATACGCAGTATTTT
v_gene: TRBV15
d_gene: -
j_gene: TRBJ2-3
abundance: -

CDR3aa: CASSQRLAGQETQYF
CDR3nt: TGTGCCAGCAGCCAAAGACTAGCGGGGCAAGAGACCCAGTACTTC
v_gene: TRBV3-1/TRBV3-2
d_gene: TRBD2
j_gene: TRBJ2-5
abundance: -

CDR3aa: CASSVGRGTYNEQFF
CDR3nt: TGTGCCAGCAGCGTAGGTAGGGGTACCTACAATGAGCAGTTCTTC
v_gene: TRBV9
d_gene: -
j_gene: TRBJ2-1
abundance: -

CDR3aa: CAIPKRGLAGSASTGELFF
CDR3nt: TGTGCCATTCCAAAAAGGGGACTAGCGGGGTCTGCGAGCACCGGGGAGCTGTTTTTT
v_gene: TRBV10-3
d_gene: TRBD2
j_gene: TRBJ2-2
abundance: -

CDR3aa: CAISVDQGTQYF
CDR3nt: TGTGCCATCAGTGTGGACCAAGGTACGCAGTATTTT
v_gene: TRBV10-3
d_gene: -
j_gene: TRBJ2-3
abundance: -

CDR3aa: CATRDTYEQYF
CDR3nt: TGTGCCACCCGGGACACCTACGAGCAGTACTTC
v_gene: TRBV19
d_gene: -
j_gene: TRBJ2-7
abundance: -

CDR3aa: CASSVSLYSSTDTQYF
CDR3nt: TGTGCCAGCAGCGTTAGCCTTTATTCTAGCACAGATACGCAGTATTTT
v_gene: TRBV9
d_gene: -
j_gene: TRBJ2-3
abundance: once

CDR3aa: CASSRDRVTMNF
CDR3nt: TGTGCCAGTAGTCGAGACAGGGTAACGATGAATTTT
v_gene: TRBV19
d_gene: TRBD1
j_gene: TRBJ1-1
abundance: once

CDR3aa: CASSSSGEKLFF
CDR3nt: TGCGCCAGCAGCTCTTCAGGGGAAAAACTGTTTTTT
v_gene: TRBV5-1
d_gene: -
j_gene: TRBJ1-4
abundance: once

CDR3aa: CASSLDSSGNTIYF
CDR3nt: TGTGCCAGCTCCTTGGACAGCTCTGGAAACACCATATATTTT
v_gene: TRBV2
d_gene: -
j_gene: TRBJ1-3
abundance: -

CDR3aa: CASTEQGTNEKLFF
CDR3nt: TGTGCCAGCACCGAACAGGGCACTAATGAAAAACTGTTTTTT
v_gene: TRBV7-9
d_gene: -
j_gene: TRBJ1-4
abundance: -

CDR3aa: CASRPGGGPEAFF
CDR3nt: TGTGCCAGCAGGCCCGGGGGCGGGCCTGAAGCTTTCTTT
v_gene: TRBV7-6
d_gene: -
j_gene: TRBJ1-1
abundance: -

CDR3aa: CASGGLGAGNQPQHF
CDR3nt: TGTGCCAGCGGAGGGCTGGGGGCTGGGAATCAGCCCCAGCATTTT
v_gene: TRBV6-5
d_gene: -
j_gene: TRBJ1-5
abundance: -

CDR3aa: CASSGDGTSNEQFF
CDR3nt: TGTGCCAGCAGTGGGGACGGGACTAGCAATGAGCAGTTCTTC
v_gene: TRBV6-4
d_gene: TRBD2
j_gene: TRBJ2-1
abundance: once

CDR3aa: CASGKGVIQYF
CDR3nt: TGTGCCAGCGGTAAGGGGGTCATTCAGTACTTC
v_gene: TRBV6-6
d_gene: -
j_gene: TRBJ2-4
abundance: -

CDR3aa: CASSQTGTDTQYF
CDR3nt: TGTGCCAGCAGCCAGACAGGGACAGATACGCAGTATTTT
v_gene: TRBV5-4
d_gene: TRBD1
j_gene: TRBJ2-3
abundance: -

CDR3aa: CASSVATDRGPQETQYF
CDR3nt: TGTGCCAGCAGCGTAGCTACGGACAGGGGCCCCCAAGAGACCCAGTACTTC
v_gene: TRBV9
d_gene: TRBD1
j_gene: TRBJ2-5
abundance: -